Shown below are 2 T cell receptor beta chains from a single sample sequenced in a study of Graves' ophthalmopathy and Graves' hyperthyroidism. CDR3 regions of TCR beta were amplified from RNA transcripts. The library came from an HTBI-primed first-round RT-PCR and a second-round multiplex PCR. TCRdb itself ran the multiplex PCR reads through MiXCR, one entry per CDR3 protein. The table has more than 1,000,000 distinct CDR3 sequences, about 35% seen once. The sample was peripheral blood or thyroid tissue (not recorded which). The receptor set was obtained from an adult man with Graves' hyperthyroidism.

The chain links TRBV29-1 to TRBJ2-6, with 7 bases fitting TRBD1. After removal of 4 bases from V and 3 bases from J, the junction contained 0 bases not matched to a gene. The CDR3 consists of 13 residues. Germline CDR1 is SQVTM and CDR2 is ANQGSEA. CDR3 DNA: TGCAGCGTTGGGACAGGTGGGGCCAACGTCCTGACTTTC. Encoded protein: CSVGTGGANVLTF.

This clonotype was detected only once. This rearrangement joins TRBV10-3 to TRBJ2-7; 8 bases align to TRBD1. The ends lost 2 bases at V and 2 bases at J; junction bases unmatched: 2. This CDR3 contains 14 residues. CDR1 ENHRY and CDR2 SYGVKD come from the germline V gene. This CDR3 is CAISEGQGPYEQYF. The CDR3 region has the DNA TGTGCCATCAGTGAGGGACAGGGTCCCTACGAGCAGTACTTC.